This TCR beta chain was profiled in a study of cytomegalovirus exposure and HLA in healthy donors. With regard to this clone: The target antigen is unknown.

60 Vbeta and 13 Jbeta primers were used in PCR. Measured with immunoSEQ multiplex PCR; TCRdb has only the in-frame clones, and not every one. The data show about 180,000 clones, about four fifths seen once. Whole-study findings and limits: Earlier results showed most TCR beta V segments being productive about 87% or about 30% of the time.

CDR1 SGHTA and CDR2 FQGNSA come from the germline V gene. The CDR3 covers 15 residues. V lost 1 base, J lost 10 bases, and 14 bases lay in between. The source material was PBMCs. This TCR was sampled from a woman aged 50 to 60 in good health and CMV-seropositive. The V and J genes are TRBV7-2 and TRBJ1-6; no clear D. As DNA, the CDR3 is TGTGCCAGCAGCTTAGGAGGTCAGTCGCGGTCACCCCTCCACTTT. It encodes CASSLGGQSRSPLHF.